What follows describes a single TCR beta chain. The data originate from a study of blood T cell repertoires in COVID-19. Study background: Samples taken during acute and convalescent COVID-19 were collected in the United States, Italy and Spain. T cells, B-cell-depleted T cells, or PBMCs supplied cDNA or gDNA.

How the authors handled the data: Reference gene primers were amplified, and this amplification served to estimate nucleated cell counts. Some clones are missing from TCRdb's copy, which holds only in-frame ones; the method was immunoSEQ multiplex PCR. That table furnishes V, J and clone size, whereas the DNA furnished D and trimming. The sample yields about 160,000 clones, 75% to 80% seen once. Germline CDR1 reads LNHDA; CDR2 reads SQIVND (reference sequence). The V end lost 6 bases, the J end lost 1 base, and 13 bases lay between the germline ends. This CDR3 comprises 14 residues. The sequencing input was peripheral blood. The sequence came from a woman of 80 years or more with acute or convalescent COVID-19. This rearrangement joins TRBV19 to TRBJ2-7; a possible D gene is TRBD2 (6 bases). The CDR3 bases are TGTGCCAGTAGCACCTCCGGACTATCCTACGAGCAGTACTTC. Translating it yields CASSTSGLSYEQYF.